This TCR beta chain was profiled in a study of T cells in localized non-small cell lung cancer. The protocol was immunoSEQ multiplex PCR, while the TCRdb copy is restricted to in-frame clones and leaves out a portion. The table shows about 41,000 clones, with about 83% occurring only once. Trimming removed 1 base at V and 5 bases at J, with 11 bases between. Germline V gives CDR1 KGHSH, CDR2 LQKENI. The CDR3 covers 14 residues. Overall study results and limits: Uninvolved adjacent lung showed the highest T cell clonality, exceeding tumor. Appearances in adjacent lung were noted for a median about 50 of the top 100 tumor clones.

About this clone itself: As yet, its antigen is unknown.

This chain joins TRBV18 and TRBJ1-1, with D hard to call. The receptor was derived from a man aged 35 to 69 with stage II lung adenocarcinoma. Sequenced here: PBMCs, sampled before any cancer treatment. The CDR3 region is CASSPRAGWTEAFF. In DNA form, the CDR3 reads TGTGCCAGCTCACCACGCGCGGGCTGGACTGAAGCTTTCTTT.